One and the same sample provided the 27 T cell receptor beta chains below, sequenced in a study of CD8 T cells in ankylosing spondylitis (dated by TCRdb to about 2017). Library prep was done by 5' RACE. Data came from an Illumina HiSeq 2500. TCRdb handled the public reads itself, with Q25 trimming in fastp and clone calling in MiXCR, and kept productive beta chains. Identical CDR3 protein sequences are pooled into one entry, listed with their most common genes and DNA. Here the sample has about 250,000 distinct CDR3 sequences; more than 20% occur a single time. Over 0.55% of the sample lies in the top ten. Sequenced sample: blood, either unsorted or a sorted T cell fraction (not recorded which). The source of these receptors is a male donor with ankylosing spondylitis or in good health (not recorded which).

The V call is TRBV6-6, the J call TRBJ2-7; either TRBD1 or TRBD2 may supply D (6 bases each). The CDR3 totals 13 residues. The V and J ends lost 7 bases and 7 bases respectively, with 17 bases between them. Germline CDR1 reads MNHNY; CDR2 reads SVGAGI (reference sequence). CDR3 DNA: TGTGCCAGCAAAAACGGGGGCGGCGGGGAGCAGTACTTC. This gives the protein CASKNGGGGEQYF.

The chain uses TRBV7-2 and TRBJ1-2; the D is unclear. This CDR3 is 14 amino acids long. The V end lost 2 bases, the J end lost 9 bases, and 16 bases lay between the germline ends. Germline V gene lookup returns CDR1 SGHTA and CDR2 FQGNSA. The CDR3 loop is CASSLSSSDRSYTF. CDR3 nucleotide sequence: TGTGCCAGCAGCTTATCAAGTTCGGACCGGAGCTACACCTTC.

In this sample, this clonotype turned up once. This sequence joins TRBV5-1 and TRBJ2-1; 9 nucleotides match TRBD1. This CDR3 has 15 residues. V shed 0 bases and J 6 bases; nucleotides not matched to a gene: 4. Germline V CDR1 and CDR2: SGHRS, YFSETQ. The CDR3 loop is CASSLVGDRVNEQFF. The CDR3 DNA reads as TGCGCCAGCAGCTTGGTGGGGGACAGGGTCAATGAGCAGTTCTTC.

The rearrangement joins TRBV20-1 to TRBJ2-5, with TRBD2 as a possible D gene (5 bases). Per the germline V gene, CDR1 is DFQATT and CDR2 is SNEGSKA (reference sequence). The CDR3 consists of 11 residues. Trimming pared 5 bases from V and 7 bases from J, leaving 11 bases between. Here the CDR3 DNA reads TGCAGTGCTGGCCGGGGAGTGACCCAGTACTTC. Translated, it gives CSAGRGVTQYF.

As DNA, the CDR3 is TGTGCCAGCACCCGCGGAGGGCGGAAGGTAGATACGCAGTATTTT. Its translation is CASTRGGRKVDTQYF. V and J are TRBV6-1 and TRBJ2-3; D may be TRBD2 (6 bases). Between the trimmed V and J ends, which lost 7 bases and 5 bases, there was a span of 19 bases. Germline CDR1 MNHNS, CDR2 SASEGT. The CDR3 has 15 residues.

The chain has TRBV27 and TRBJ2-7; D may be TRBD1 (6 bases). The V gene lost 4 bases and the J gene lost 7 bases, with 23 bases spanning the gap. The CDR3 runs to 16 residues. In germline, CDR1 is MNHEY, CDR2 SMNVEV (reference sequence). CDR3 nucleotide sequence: TGTGCCAGCAGTTCTGCGCAACTACTGGCTAGGGGGGAGCAGTACTTC. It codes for CASSSAQLLARGEQYF.

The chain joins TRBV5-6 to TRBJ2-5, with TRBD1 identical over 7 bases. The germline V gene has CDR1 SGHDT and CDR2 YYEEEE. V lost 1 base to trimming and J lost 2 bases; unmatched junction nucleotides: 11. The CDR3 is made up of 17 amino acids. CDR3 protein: CASSLFWDSPWQETQYF. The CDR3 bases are TGTGCCAGCAGCTTGTTTTGGGACAGCCCCTGGCAAGAGACCCAGTACTTC.

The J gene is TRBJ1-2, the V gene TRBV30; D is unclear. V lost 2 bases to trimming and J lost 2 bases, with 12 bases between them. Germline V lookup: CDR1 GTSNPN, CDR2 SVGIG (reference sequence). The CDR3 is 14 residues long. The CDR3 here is CAWSQPRTNYGYTF. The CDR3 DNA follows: TGTGCCTGGAGTCAACCAAGGACGAACTATGGCTACACCTTC.

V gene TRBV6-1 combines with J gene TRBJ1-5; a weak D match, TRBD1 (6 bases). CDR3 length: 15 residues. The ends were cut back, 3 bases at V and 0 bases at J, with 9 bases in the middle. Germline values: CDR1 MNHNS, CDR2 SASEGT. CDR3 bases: TGTGCCAGCAGTGAGGGACAATCTAGCAATCAGCCCCAGCATTTT. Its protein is CASSEGQSSNQPQHF.

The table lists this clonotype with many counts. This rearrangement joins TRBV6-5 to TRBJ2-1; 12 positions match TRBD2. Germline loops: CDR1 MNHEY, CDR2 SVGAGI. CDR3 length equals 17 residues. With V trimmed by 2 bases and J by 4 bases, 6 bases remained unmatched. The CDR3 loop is CASSYQGTSGPYNEQFF. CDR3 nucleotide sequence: TGTGCCAGCAGTTACCAAGGGACTAGCGGGCCGTACAATGAGCAGTTCTTC.

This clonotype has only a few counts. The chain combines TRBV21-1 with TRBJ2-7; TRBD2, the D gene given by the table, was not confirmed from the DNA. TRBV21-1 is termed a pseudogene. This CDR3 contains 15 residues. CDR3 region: CASSTTRQEPYEQYF. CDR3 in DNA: TGTGCCAGCAGCACCACTAGACAGGAACCCTACGAGCAGTACTTC.

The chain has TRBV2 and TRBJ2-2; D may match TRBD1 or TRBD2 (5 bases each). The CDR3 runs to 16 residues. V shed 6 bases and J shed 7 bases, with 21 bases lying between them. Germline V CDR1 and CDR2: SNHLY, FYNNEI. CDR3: CASRAPGRRSGGELFF. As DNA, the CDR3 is TGTGCCAGCAGAGCACCGGGACGGCGGTCCGGCGGGGAGCTGTTTTTT.

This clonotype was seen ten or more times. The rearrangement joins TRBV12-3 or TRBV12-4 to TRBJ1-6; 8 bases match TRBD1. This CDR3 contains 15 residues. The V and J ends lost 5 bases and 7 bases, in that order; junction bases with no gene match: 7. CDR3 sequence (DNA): TGTGCCAGCAGTCGACTAGACAGGGGAAATTCACCCCTCCACTTT. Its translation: CASSRLDRGNSPLHF.

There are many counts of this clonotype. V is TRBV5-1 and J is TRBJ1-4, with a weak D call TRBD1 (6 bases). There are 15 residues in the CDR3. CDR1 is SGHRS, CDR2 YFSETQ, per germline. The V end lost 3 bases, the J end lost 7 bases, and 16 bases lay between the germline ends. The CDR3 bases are TGCGCCAGCAGCTACGCACAGGGCCGGAGTGAAAAACTGTTTTTT. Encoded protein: CASSYAQGRSEKLFF.

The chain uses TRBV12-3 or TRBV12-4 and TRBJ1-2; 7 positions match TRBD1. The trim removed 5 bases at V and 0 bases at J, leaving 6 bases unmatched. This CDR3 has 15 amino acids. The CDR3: CASSIEDRPNYGYTF. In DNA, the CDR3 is TGTGCCAGCAGTATAGAGGACAGGCCTAACTATGGCTACACCTTC.

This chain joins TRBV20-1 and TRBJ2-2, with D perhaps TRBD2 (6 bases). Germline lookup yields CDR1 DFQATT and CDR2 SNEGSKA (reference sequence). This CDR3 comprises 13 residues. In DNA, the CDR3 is TGCAGCACTGCGGGGCAGAGCACCGGGGAGCTGTTTTTT. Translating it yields CSTAGQSTGELFF.

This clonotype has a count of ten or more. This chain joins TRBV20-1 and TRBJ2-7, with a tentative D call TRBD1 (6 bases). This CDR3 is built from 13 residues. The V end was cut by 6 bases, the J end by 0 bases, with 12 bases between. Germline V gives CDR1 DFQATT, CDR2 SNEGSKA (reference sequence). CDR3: CSAIRTDSYEQYF. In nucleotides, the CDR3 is TGCAGTGCCATCCGGACAGACTCCTACGAGCAGTACTTC.

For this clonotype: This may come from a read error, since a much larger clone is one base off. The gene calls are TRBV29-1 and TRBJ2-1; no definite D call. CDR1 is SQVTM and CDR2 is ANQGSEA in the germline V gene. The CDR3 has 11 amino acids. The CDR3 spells CSVDRLHERFF. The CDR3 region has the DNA TGCAGCGTTGATCGTTTACATGAGCGGTTCTTC.

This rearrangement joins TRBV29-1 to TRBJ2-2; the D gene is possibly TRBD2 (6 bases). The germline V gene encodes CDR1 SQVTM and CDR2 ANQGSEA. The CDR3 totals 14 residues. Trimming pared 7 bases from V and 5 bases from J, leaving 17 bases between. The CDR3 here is CSAPLGGRTGELFF. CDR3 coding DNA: TGCAGCGCCCCCCTGGGAGGCCGAACCGGGGAGCTGTTTTTT.

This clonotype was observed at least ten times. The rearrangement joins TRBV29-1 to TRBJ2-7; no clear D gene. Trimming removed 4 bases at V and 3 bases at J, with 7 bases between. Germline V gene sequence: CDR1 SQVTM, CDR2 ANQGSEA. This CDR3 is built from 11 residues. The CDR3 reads CSVATIYEQYF. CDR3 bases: TGCAGCGTTGCTACAATCTACGAGCAGTACTTC.

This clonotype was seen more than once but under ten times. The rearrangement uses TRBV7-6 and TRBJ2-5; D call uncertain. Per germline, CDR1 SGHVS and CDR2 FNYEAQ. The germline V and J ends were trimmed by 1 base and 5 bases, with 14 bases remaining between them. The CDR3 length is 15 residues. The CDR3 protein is CASSLVTPPEETQYF. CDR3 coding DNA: TGTGCCAGCAGCTTAGTAACACCGCCCGAGGAGACCCAGTACTTC. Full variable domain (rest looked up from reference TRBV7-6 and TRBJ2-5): GAGVSQSPRYKVTKRGQDVALRCDPISGHVSLYWYRQALGQGPEFLTYFNYEAQQDKSGLPNDRFSAERPEGSISTLTIQRTEQRDSAMYRCASSLVTPPEETQYFGPGTRLLVL.

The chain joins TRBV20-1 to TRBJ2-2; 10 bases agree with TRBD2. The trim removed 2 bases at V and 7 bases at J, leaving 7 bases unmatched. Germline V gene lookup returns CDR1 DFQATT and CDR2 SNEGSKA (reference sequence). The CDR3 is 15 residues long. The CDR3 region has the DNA TGCAGTGCTAGACGAGCGGGGGGGGCCAACGGGGAGCTGTTTTTT. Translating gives CSARRAGGANGELFF.

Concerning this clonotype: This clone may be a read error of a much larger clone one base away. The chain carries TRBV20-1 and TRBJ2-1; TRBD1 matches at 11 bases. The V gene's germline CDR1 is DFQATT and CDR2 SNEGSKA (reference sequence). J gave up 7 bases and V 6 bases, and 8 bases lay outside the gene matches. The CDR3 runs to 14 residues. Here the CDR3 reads CSAYGQGAENEQFF. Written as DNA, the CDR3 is TGCAGTGCCTACGGACAGGGGGCAGAGAATGAGCAGTTCTTC.

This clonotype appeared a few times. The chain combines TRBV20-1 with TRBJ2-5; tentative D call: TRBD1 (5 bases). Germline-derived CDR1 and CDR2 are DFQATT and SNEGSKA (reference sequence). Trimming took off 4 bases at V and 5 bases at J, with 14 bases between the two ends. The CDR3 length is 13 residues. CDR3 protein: CSATAGPLETQYF. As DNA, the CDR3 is TGCAGTGCTACCGCAGGGCCTCTGGAGACCCAGTACTTC.

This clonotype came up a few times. In DNA form, the CDR3 reads TGTGCCAGCAGCGTAGGAGGAAGCGGGGGGGCAGATACGCAGTATTTT. Translated, it gives CASSVGGSGGADTQYF. The rearrangement joins TRBV9 to TRBJ2-3, with TRBD2 identical over 10 bases. The V segment lost 0 bases and the J segment 4 bases; nucleotides outside the gene matches: 5. The CDR3 totals 16 residues. Looked up from germline, CDR1 is SGDLS and CDR2 is YYNGEE.

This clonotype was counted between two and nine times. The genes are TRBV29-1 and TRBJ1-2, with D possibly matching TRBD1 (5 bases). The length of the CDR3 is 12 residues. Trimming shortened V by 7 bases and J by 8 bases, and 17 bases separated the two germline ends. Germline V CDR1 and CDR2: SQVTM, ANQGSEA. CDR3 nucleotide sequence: TGCAGCGGGGGGGACGAGGGGCTCGGCTACACCTTC. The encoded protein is CSGGDEGLGYTF.

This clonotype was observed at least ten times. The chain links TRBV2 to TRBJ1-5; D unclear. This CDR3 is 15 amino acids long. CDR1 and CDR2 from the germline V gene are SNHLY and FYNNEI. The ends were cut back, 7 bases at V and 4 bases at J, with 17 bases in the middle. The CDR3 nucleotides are TGTGCCAGCATGGCTGGGGTTCCGGTGAATCAGCCCCAGCATTTT. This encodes CASMAGVPVNQPQHF.